This T cell receptor (beta chain) was captured by sequencing in a study of OX40 agonist ivuxolimab in advanced cancers. TCRdb keeps only in-frame clones here, not all; method: immunoSEQ multiplex PCR. The sample shows some 7,900 clones, 75% to 85% of them seen only once. The germline V gene encodes CDR1 SQVTM and CDR2 ANQGSEA. This CDR3 spans 13 amino acids. V gave up 0 bases and J gave up 2 bases, with 7 bases separating them. The material sequenced was CD4+ or CD8+ T cells sorted from blood, taken in a trial of the OX40 agonist ivuxolimab. The source is an adult with an advanced solid tumor such as melanoma, head and neck, liver or kidney cancer. The chain links TRBV29-1 to TRBJ1-2, with D perhaps TRBD1 (6 bases). The CDR3 DNA is TGCAGCGTTGAAGATGGACAGAACTATGGCTACACCTTC. Protein sequence: CSVEDGQNYGYTF.